This T cell receptor (beta chain) was sequenced for a study of response to subunit inactivated influenza vaccine (dated by TCRdb to 2016 to 2018). At the level of the whole study: The study used deep quantitative T cell receptor repertoire profiling to track responses to a trivalent subunit inactivated influenza vaccine. The study at large found these results: According to the authors, only a limited number of new T cells may be recruited by each seasonal influenza vaccination.

Concerning this clonotype: It lacks a known antigen. Per-nucleotide qualities are absent, and no much larger clonotype sits a single base away.

To prepare the library, RT-PCR was applied. Instrument used: Illumina HiSeq 2500. The raw public data were reprocessed by TCRdb itself: fastp quality trimming at Q25, MiXCR clonotype calling, in-frame beta chains only. Each CDR3 protein gets just one entry, which takes the most common genes and DNA from the rows behind it. For this sample the table gives 600,000 to 850,000 distinct CDR3 sequences, of which around 13% were detected only once. The ten largest clones take up less than 9% of the sample. V is reduced by 2 bases and J by 2 bases, leaving a spacing of 9 bases between them. CDR1 and CDR2 were assigned from the germline V gene as MNHEY and SVGAGI. From cysteine to phenylalanine, the CDR3 is 14 amino acids long. Of the read, only the CDR3 DNA is kept; its 42 bases are in frame from base 1.

This TCR was sampled from a man aged 45 to 65 who received an inactivated influenza vaccine. Donor details come from another sample of the same person, matched by shared clones. This receptor chain uses TRBV6-5 and TRBJ1-1; no D gene is confidently identified. The material sequenced was PBMCs from blood, taken about 14 days before vaccination. The DNA sequence follows: TGTGCCAGCAGTTACCGGCAGGTTAACACTGAAGCTTTCTTT. Its protein product is CASSYRQVNTEAFF.